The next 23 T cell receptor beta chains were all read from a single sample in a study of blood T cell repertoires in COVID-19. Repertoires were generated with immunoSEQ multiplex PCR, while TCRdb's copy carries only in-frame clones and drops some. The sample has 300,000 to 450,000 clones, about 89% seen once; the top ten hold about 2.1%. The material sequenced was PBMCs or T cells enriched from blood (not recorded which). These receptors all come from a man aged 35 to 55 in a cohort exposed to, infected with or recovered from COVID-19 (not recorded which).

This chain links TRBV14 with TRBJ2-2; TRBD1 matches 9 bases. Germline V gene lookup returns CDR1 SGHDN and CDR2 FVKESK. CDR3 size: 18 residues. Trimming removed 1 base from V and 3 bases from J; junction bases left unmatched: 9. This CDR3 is CASSQVTRDRVYTGELFF. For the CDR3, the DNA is TGTGCCAGCAGCCAAGTGACCCGGGACAGGGTGTACACCGGGGAGCTGTTTTTT.

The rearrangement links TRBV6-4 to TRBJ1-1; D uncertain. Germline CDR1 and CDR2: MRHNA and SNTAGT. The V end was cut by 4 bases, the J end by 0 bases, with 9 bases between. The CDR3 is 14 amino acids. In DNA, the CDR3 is TGTGCCAGCAGTGTCGGCGGCTTGAACACTGAAGCTTTCTTT. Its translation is CASSVGGLNTEAFF.

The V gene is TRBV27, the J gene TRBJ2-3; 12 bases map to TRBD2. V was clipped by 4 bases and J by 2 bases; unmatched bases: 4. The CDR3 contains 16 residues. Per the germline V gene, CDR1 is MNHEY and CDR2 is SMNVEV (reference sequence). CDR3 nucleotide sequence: TGTGCCAGCAGTTCACGACTAGCGGGGGTCACAGATACGCAGTATTTT. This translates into CASSSRLAGVTDTQYF.

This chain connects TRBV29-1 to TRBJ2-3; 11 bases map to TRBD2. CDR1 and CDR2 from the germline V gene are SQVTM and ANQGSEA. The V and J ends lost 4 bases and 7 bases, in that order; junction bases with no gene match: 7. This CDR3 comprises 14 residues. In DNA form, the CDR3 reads TGCAGCGTTGGAGTTAGCGGGGGGGTAAATACGCAGTATTTT. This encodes CSVGVSGGVNTQYF.

As DNA, the CDR3 is TGTGCCAGCAGTCAAATGTGGGCGCTATTTAGCAATCAGCCCCAGCATTTT. Encoded protein: CASSQMWALFSNQPQHF. The rearrangement uses TRBV28 and TRBJ1-5; D is undetermined. Germline V gene data show CDR1 as MDHEN and CDR2 as SYDVKM. The CDR3 consists of 17 residues. V lost 5 bases and J 0 bases, leaving 17 bases between the germline ends.

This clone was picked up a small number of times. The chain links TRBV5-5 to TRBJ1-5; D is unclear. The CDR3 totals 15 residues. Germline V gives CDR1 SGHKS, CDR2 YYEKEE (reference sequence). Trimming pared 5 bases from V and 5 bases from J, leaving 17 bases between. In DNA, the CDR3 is TGTGCCAGCAGTTCTAACTATCAAATGGATCAGCCCCAGCATTTT. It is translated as CASSSNYQMDQPQHF. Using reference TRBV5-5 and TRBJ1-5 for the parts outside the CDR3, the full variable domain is DAGVTQSPTHLIKTRGQQVTLRCSPISGHKSVSWYQQVLGQGPQFIFQYYEKEERGRGNFPDRFSARQFPNYSSELNVNALLLGDSALYLCASSSNYQMDQPQHFGDGTRLSIL.

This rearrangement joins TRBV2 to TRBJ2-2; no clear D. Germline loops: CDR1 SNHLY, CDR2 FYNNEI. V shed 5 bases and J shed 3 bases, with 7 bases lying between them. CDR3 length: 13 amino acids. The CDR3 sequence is CASSYLDTGELFF. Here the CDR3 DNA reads TGTGCCAGCAGTTATCTAGACACCGGGGAGCTGTTTTTT. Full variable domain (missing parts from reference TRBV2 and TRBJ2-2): EPEVTQTPSHQVTQMGQEVILRCVPISNHLYFYWYRQILGQKVEFLVSFYNNEISEKSEIFDDQFSVERPDGSNFTLKIRSTKLEDSAMYFCASSYLDTGELFFGEGSRLTVL.

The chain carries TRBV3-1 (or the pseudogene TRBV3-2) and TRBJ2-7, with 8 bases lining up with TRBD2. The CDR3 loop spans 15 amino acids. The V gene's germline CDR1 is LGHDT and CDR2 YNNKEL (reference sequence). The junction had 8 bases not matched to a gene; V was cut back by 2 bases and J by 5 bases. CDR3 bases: TGTGCCAGCAGCCAAAGGGCGGGAGGCTCAGACGAGCAGTACTTC. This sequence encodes CASSQRAGGSDEQYF.

The CDR3: CASSRQTTNEKLFF. The DNA for the CDR3 is TGTGCCAGCTCACGACAGACAACTAATGAAAAACTGTTTTTT. This chain joins TRBV18 and TRBJ1-4; weak D call: TRBD1 (5 bases). Trimming shortened V by 4 bases and J by 0 bases, and 6 bases separated the two germline ends. This CDR3 has 14 amino acids. Germline V gene data show CDR1 as KGHSH and CDR2 as LQKENI.

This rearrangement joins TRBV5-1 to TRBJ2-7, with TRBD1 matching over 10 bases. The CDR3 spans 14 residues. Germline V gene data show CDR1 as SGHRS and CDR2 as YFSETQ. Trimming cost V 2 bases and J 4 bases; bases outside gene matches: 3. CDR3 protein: CASSFRDRGYEQYF. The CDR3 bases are TGCGCCAGCAGCTTCCGGGACAGGGGTTACGAGCAGTACTTC.

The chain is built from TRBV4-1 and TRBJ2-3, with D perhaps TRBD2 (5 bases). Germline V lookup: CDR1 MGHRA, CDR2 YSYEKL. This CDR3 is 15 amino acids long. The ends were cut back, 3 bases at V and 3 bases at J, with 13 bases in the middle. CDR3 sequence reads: CASSQMERVTDTQYF. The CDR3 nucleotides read TGCGCCAGCAGCCAGATGGAGAGGGTAACAGATACGCAGTATTTT.

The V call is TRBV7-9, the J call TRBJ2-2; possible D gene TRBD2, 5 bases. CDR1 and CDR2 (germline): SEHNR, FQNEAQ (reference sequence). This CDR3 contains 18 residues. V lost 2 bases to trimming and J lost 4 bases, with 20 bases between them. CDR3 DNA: TGTGCCAGCAGCTTACTGGCGGCGGGTTCGCTCGGCACCGGGGAGCTGTTTTTT. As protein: CASSLLAAGSLGTGELFF.

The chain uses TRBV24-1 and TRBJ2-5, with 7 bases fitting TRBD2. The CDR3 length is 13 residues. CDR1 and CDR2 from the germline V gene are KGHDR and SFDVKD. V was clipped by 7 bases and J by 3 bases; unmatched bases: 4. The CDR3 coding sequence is TGTGCCACCAGCGATGGGGGGGAAGAGACCCAGTACTTC. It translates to CATSDGGEETQYF.

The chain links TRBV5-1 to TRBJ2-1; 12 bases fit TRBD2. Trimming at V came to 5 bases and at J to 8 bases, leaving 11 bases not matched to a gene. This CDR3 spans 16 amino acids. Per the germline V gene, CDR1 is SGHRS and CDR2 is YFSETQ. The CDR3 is CASSLKLAGGIDEQFF. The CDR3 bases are TGCGCCAGCAGTTTAAAACTAGCGGGAGGAATTGATGAGCAGTTCTTC.

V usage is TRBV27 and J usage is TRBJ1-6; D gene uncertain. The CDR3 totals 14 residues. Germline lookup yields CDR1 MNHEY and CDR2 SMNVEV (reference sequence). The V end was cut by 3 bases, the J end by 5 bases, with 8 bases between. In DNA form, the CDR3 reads TGTGCCAGCAGTTTTTATTCTGATAATTCACCCCTCCACTTT. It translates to CASSFYSDNSPLHF.

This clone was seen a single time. CDR3 in amino acids: CASNWGTRNTGELFF. The CDR3 nucleotides are TGTGCCAGCAACTGGGGGACTCGAAACACCGGGGAGCTGTTTTTT. The rearrangement joins TRBV7-9 to TRBJ2-2; TRBD2 is a possible D gene (6 bases). The V gene lost 7 bases and the J gene lost 2 bases, with 14 bases spanning the gap. Per the germline V gene, CDR1 is SEHNR and CDR2 is FQNEAQ (reference sequence). This CDR3 contains 15 residues.

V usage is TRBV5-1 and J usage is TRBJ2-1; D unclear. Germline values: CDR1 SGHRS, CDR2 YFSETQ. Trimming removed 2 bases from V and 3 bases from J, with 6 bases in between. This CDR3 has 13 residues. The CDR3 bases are TGCGCCAGCAGCTTCAACAGCTACAATGAGCAGTTCTTC. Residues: CASSFNSYNEQFF.

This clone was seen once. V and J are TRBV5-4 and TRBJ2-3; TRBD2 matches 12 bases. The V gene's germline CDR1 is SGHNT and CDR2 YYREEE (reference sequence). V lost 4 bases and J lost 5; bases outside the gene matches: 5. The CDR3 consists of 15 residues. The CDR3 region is CASSLWTSGIDTQYF. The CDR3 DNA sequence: TGTGCCAGCAGCCTTTGGACTAGCGGGATAGATACGCAGTATTTT.

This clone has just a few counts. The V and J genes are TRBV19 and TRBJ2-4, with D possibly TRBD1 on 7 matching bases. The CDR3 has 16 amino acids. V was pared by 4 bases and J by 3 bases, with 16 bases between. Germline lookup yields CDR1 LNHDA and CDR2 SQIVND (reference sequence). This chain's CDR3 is CASSTGGSMDKNIQYF. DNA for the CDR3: TGTGCCAGTAGTACAGGGGGGAGTATGGACAAAAACATTCAGTACTTC.

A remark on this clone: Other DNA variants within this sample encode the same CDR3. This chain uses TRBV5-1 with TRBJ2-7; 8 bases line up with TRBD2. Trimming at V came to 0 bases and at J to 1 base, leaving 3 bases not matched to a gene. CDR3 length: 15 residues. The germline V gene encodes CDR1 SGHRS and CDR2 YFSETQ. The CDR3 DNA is TGCGCCAGCAGCTTGGTTGCGGGAGGTTCCTACGAGCAGTACTTC. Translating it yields CASSLVAGGSYEQYF.

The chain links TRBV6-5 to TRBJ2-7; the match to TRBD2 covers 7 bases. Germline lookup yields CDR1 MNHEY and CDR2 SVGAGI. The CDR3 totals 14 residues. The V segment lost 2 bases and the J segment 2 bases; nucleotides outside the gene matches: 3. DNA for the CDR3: TGTGCCAGCAGTTACGGGGAGGGCCCCTACGAGCAGTACTTC. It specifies CASSYGEGPYEQYF.

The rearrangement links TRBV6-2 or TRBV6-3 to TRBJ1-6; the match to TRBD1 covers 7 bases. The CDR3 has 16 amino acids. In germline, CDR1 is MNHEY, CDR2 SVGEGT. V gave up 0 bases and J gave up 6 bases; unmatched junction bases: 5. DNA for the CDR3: TGTGCCAGCAGTTACTCCCGACAGGGCGGTAATTCACCCCTCCACTTT. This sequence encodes CASSYSRQGGNSPLHF.

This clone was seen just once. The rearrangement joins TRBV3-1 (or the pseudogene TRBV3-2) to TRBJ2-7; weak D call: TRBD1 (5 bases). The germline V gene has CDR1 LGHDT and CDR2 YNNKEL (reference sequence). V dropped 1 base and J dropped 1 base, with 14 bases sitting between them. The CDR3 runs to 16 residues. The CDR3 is CASSQVTGKGSYEQYF. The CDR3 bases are TGTGCCAGCAGCCAAGTAACCGGAAAGGGGTCCTACGAGCAGTACTTC.